This paragraph reports one TCR beta chain. Its target is not known. Mismatch with germline at one junction end may stem from a read error. Starting from approximately 470 ng of total RNA, TCR beta cDNA was produced with a primer in the constant region. Three-round nested multiplex PCR performed with slightly modified ARM-PCR produced the TCR beta libraries. TRBV1-TRBV30 forward primers and a C-beta reverse primer were used in the first two PCR rounds, which each ran for around 10 cycles. Via MiXCR, TCRdb re-called the multiplex PCR reads, giving one row per CDR3 protein. Altogether tens of thousands of distinct CDR3 sequences are present, approximately 70% being singletons, with the ten largest covering roughly a fifth. Each 20-30 mg portion of unsorted bulk tissue served as the source for co-extraction of RNA and DNA. Patients had primary liver carcinoma treated by surgical resection. The entry originates in a study of tumor-infiltrating lymphocytes in primary liver carcinoma. About the research overall: Tumors were staged T1-T3 N0M0 and measured 4.2 to 10 cm across. Findings of the study overall: Representation across all five tumor regions was limited to only about 7-25% of top clones. Pairs of tumor regions overlapped more than tumor-adjacent and tumor-blood pairs did.

Germline assignment: CDR1 SQVTM and CDR2 ANQGSEA. The CDR3 has 13 residues. The V gene is TRBV29-1, the J gene TRBJ1-2; 8 bases map to TRBD1. The receptor was derived from a man aged 35-49 years with primary liver carcinoma and hepatitis B virus infection. Sequenced: liver tumor tissue from sampling region 1. Stated subset: tumor region T1, superior pole. CDR3 coding DNA: TGCTGCGTTGAAGGTGGGACAGGCTATGGCTTCACCTTC. Protein sequence: CCVEGGTGYGFTF.